Listed here are 13 T cell receptor beta chains from one sample, sequenced in a study of CD8+ T cells in alopecia areata. Reverse transcription of extracted RNA yielded cDNA, which provided the sequencing template. Libraries were prepared by immunoSEQ multiplex PCR; TCRdb keeps only in-frame clonotypes and omits some of them. Of about 220,000 clones in the sample, 50% to 60% were seen once. Treatment specified: oral pan-JAK inhibitor, 5-10 mg twice daily. This specimen was CD4+ T cells sorted from blood, taken at week 4, from a patient treated with tofacitinib. Receptors originate from a human donor with alopecia areata.

This chain uses TRBV15 with TRBJ2-3; TRBD1 aligns across 7 bases. Germline V gene data show CDR1 as LNHNV and CDR2 as YYDKDF (reference sequence). J lost 3 bases, V lost 1 base, and 4 bases had no gene match. The CDR3 covers 15 residues. CDR3 coding DNA: TGTGCCACCAGCAGAGCAGGGACAGTTACAGATACGCAGTATTTT. It translates to CATSRAGTVTDTQYF.

This clone was seen a handful of times. The chain combines TRBV11-2 with TRBJ2-5, with D hard to call. Germline CDR1 is SGHAT and CDR2 is FQNNGV. V was pared by 5 bases and J by 1 base, with 8 bases between. CDR3 length: 13 residues. CDR3 coding DNA: TGTGCCAGCAGCCAGTCATTCCAAGAGACCCAGTACTTC. Its translation: CASSQSFQETQYF.

As to this clone: Other DNA sequences in the same sample also yield this CDR3. The gene calls are TRBV30 and TRBJ2-3; no reliable D call. The CDR3 sequence is 15 residues long. CDR1 and CDR2 from the germline V gene are GTSNPN and SVGIG (reference sequence). The ends were cut back, 0 bases at V and 0 bases at J, with 10 bases in the middle. The DNA for the CDR3 is TGTGCCTGGAGTGTAGGCGGCCGCAGCACAGATACGCAGTATTTT. It codes for CAWSVGGRSTDTQYF.

The rearrangement joins TRBV5-4 to TRBJ1-1; D is perhaps TRBD1 (5 bases). Trimming left V 2 bases short and J 1 base short, with 12 bases between. Germline assignment: CDR1 SGHNT and CDR2 YYREEE (reference sequence). CDR3 length: 15 amino acids. The CDR3, as DNA: TGTGCCAGCAGCTTAAAAACAGGAGGGAACACTGAAGCTTTCTTT. Protein sequence: CASSLKTGGNTEAFF.

This clone turned up a few times. The chain has TRBV10-3 and TRBJ1-1; D might be TRBD1 (5 bases). V was shortened by 8 bases and J by 6 bases, with 13 bases between the two germline ends. This CDR3 comprises 12 residues. Germline CDR1 is ENHRY and CDR2 is SYGVKD. The CDR3 spells CAIRGESSEAFF. In nucleotides, the CDR3 is TGTGCCATCCGAGGGGAAAGCTCTGAAGCTTTCTTT.

There are a few counts of this clone. The chain has TRBV5-6 and TRBJ2-5, with D perhaps TRBD2 (7 bases). Trimming pared 3 bases from V and 4 bases from J, leaving 16 bases between. This CDR3 has 15 residues. CDR1 and CDR2 (germline): SGHDT, YYEEEE. CDR3 sequence reads: CASSWGGGGRETQYF. DNA for the CDR3: TGTGCCAGCAGCTGGGGTGGCGGGGGCAGAGAGACCCAGTACTTC.

Only a few counts were recorded for this clone. This sequence joins TRBV18 and TRBJ2-1; TRBD2 matches at 10 bases. This CDR3 comprises 16 residues. The V segment lost 4 bases and the J segment 2 bases; nucleotides outside the gene matches: 5. Germline V lookup: CDR1 KGHSH, CDR2 LQKENI. In nucleotides, the CDR3 is TGTGCCAGCTCACGCGCTCTAGCGGGGGCCTACAATGAGCAGTTCTTC. It codes for CASSRALAGAYNEQFF.

V is TRBV2 and J is TRBJ1-6, with D perhaps matching TRBD1 (6 bases). Trimming took 6 bases from V and 5 from J, leaving 14 bases between them. Germline V lookup: CDR1 SNHLY, CDR2 FYNNEI. The CDR3 loop spans 15 amino acids. This CDR3 reads CASSDTGMHNSPLHF. The CDR3 DNA sequence: TGTGCCAGCAGCGATACAGGGATGCATAATTCACCCCTCCACTTT. The full variable domain, completed using reference TRBV2 and TRBJ1-6, is EPEVTQTPSHQVTQMGQEVILRCVPISNHLYFYWYRQILGQKVEFLVSFYNNEISEKSEIFDDQFSVERPDGSNFTLKIRSTKLEDSAMYFCASSDTGMHNSPLHFGNGTRLTVT.

This chain links TRBV7-2 with TRBJ2-2; 8 positions match TRBD1. From germline, CDR1 is SGHTA and CDR2 FQGNSA. Trimming at V came to 6 bases and at J to 5 bases, leaving 5 bases not matched to a gene. This CDR3 contains 14 residues. The CDR3 region is CASSSRQGTGELFF. For the CDR3, the DNA is TGTGCCAGCAGTTCTCGACAGGGGACCGGGGAGCTGTTTTTT.

The chain carries TRBV2 and TRBJ2-2; the match to TRBD2 covers 7 bases. Germline lookup yields CDR1 SNHLY and CDR2 FYNNEI. V shed 7 bases and J 4 bases; nucleotides not matched to a gene: 6. The CDR3 totals 14 residues. CDR3 protein: CASTSGTITGELFF. The DNA for the CDR3 is TGTGCCAGCACGTCCGGGACTATCACCGGGGAGCTGTTTTTT.

V usage is TRBV6-1 and J usage is TRBJ2-7; 7 bases match TRBD1. V dropped 7 bases and J dropped 6; count of bases not matched to a gene: 12. CDR1 is MNHNS, CDR2 SASEGT, per germline. The CDR3 loop spans 14 amino acids. The CDR3 bases are TGTGCCAGCACCCCCTTGAAGGGGGCGAGCGAGCAGTACTTC. This gives the protein CASTPLKGASEQYF.

This clone was counted between two and nine times. The genes are TRBV2 and TRBJ2-7; D gene uncertain. This CDR3 is 13 amino acids long. Trimming left V 8 bases short and J 0 bases short, with 11 bases between. The germline V gene has CDR1 SNHLY and CDR2 FYNNEI. The CDR3 DNA follows: TGTGCCAGCGAACGATTAGTCTCCTACGAGCAGTACTTC. Translation gives CASERLVSYEQYF.

The chain employs TRBV29-1 and TRBJ2-3; TRBD2 matches at 8 bases. Germline V gene lookup returns CDR1 SQVTM and CDR2 ANQGSEA. The CDR3 length is 13 residues. The ends lost 7 bases at V and 1 base at J; junction bases unmatched: 4. The CDR3: CSARAGGTDTQYF. CDR3 coding DNA: TGCAGCGCCCGAGCGGGGGGCACAGATACGCAGTATTTT.